These 16 T cell receptor beta chains share one sample of origin, sequenced in a study of blood T cell repertoires in COVID-19. Method: immunoSEQ multiplex PCR; TCRdb's copy keeps in-frame clones and lacks some. The table lists some 300,000 clones, around 88% of them singletons. Sequencing input: peripheral blood. Every receptor here comes from a woman aged 70-85 years with COVID-19, enrolled during active disease.

Only one count was recorded for this clone. The rearrangement joins TRBV6-5 to TRBJ2-5; D call uncertain. CDR1 is MNHEY, CDR2 SVGAGI, per germline. This CDR3 has 13 amino acids. Trimming took 6 bases from V and 4 from J, leaving 12 bases between them. CDR3 DNA sequence: TGTGCCAGCAGGTCACCAGGTGGAGAGACCCAGTACTTC. Amino acids: CASRSPGGETQYF.

The chain is built from TRBV4-3 and TRBJ2-1; D is possibly TRBD2 (7 bases). The CDR3 has 18 residues. V was pared by 0 bases and J by 0 bases, with 15 bases between. The germline V gene has CDR1 LGHNA and CDR2 YSLEER. The CDR3 bases are TGCGCCAGCAGCCAAGAGAGGGGCGGGGGCAGCTCCTACAATGAGCAGTTCTTC. Translation: CASSQERGGGSSYNEQFF.

The V call is TRBV7-9, the J call TRBJ2-3, with TRBD1 matching over 11 bases. V lost 5 bases to trimming and J lost 2 bases; unmatched junction nucleotides: 3. In germline, CDR1 is SEHNR, CDR2 FQNEAQ (reference sequence). CDR3 length equals 15 residues. Written as DNA, the CDR3 is TGTGCCAGCAGCCTCGGACAGGGGGCCACAGATACGCAGTATTTT. Protein product: CASSLGQGATDTQYF.

The J gene is TRBJ1-3, the V gene TRBV9; possible D gene TRBD1, 5 bases. This CDR3 contains 16 residues. Deletions cut 4 bases from V and 0 bases from J, with 14 bases between. The germline gives CDR1 SGDLS, CDR2 YYNGEE. In nucleotides, the CDR3 is TGTGCCAGCAGCTCCCCGGGGGATTCCTCTGGAAACACCATATATTTT. Residues: CASSSPGDSSGNTIYF.

This clone was seen only once. The gene calls are TRBV7-8 and TRBJ1-2; D call uncertain. Per the germline V gene, CDR1 is SGHVS and CDR2 is FQNEAQ. Trimming stripped 1 base from V and 4 bases from J, with 7 bases between. This CDR3 has 13 amino acids. The CDR3, as DNA: TGTGCCAGCAGCTTAGGGCCCGCCTATGGCTACACCTTC. Encoded protein: CASSLGPAYGYTF. Full variable domain (remainder filled in from reference TRBV7-8 and TRBJ1-2): GAGVSQSPRYKVAKRGQDVALRCDPISGHVSLFWYQQALGQGPEFLTYFQNEAQLDKSGLPSDRFFAERPEGSVSTLKIQRTQQEDSAVYLCASSLGPAYGYTFGSGTRLTVV.

This clone has a single count. CDR3 nucleotides: TGTGCCAGCAGCTTAGTGGGGACAGCGAACACTGAAGCTTTCTTT. Protein sequence: CASSLVGTANTEAFF. The genes are TRBV7-9 and TRBJ1-1, with 7 positions matching TRBD1. V lost 1 base and J lost 1; bases outside the gene matches: 3. Germline V gene data show CDR1 as SEHNR and CDR2 as FQNEAQ (reference sequence). This CDR3 has 15 amino acids.

The V and J genes are TRBV24-1 and TRBJ1-2; a weak D match, TRBD1 (6 bases). This CDR3 spans 12 amino acids. V was shortened by 10 bases and J by 5 bases, with 13 bases between the two germline ends. Germline V lookup: CDR1 KGHDR, CDR2 SFDVKD. The CDR3 loop is CATDRSQYGYTF. The DNA of the CDR3 is TGTGCCACAGACAGGAGCCAGTATGGCTACACCTTC.

The V call is TRBV6-1, the J call TRBJ2-3; D not certain. The CDR3 has 14 amino acids. CDR1 and CDR2 (germline): MNHNS, SASEGT. V lost 1 base, J lost 4 bases, and 9 bases lay in between. The CDR3 DNA reads TGTGCCAGCAGTGAAGGAACTACCCCAGATACGCAGTATTTT. Translating it yields CASSEGTTPDTQYF.

The J gene is TRBJ2-7, the V gene TRBV5-6; TRBD1 agrees at 8 bases. Per the germline V gene, CDR1 is SGHDT and CDR2 is YYEEEE. CDR3 length: 17 residues. V was clipped by 1 base and J by 3 bases; unmatched bases: 12. The CDR3 is CASSLTEPGDRFYEQYF. CDR3 nucleotide sequence: TGTGCCAGCAGCTTGACGGAACCTGGGGACAGGTTCTACGAGCAGTACTTC.

V is TRBV3-1 (or the pseudogene TRBV3-2) and J is TRBJ1-2, with a tentative D call TRBD1 (6 bases). Deletions cut 3 bases from V and 8 bases from J, with 13 bases between. Germline V gene lookup returns CDR1 LGHDT and CDR2 YNNKEL (reference sequence). This CDR3 region has 13 residues. This CDR3 reads CASSQGAEVGYTF. The DNA of the CDR3 is TGTGCCAGCAGCCAGGGGGCGGAAGTCGGCTACACCTTC.

In the case of this clone: Different DNA sequences within this sample yield the same CDR3. This chain uses TRBV11-2 with TRBJ2-7, with 8 bases aligning to TRBD1. The germline V gene encodes CDR1 SGHAT and CDR2 FQNNGV. The CDR3 spans 16 residues. V lost 4 bases and J lost 3; bases outside the gene matches: 11. This chain's CDR3 is CASSSTGTGNRYEQYF. CDR3 coding DNA: TGTGCCAGCAGCTCTACGGGGACAGGTAATCGCTACGAGCAGTACTTC.

About this clone: The identical CDR3 is also encoded by other nucleotide sequences in the sample. The chain has TRBV29-1 and TRBJ2-2; maybe TRBD1 (5 bases). This CDR3 has 13 residues. V lost 3 bases and J 1 base, leaving 6 bases between the germline ends. The germline V gene has CDR1 SQVTM and CDR2 ANQGSEA. The CDR3 loop is CSVDRGNTGELFF. The CDR3 coding sequence is TGCAGCGTTGATAGGGGGAACACCGGGGAGCTGTTTTTT.

J is TRBJ2-1 and V is TRBV24-1; D perhaps matches TRBD2 (6 bases). The ends were cut back, 4 bases at V and 5 bases at J, with 14 bases in the middle. CDR1 and CDR2 from the germline V gene are KGHDR and SFDVKD. The CDR3 runs 15 residues. The CDR3 nucleotides read TGTGCCACCAGTGACCCCGCGGGGCTCAACAATGAGCAGTTCTTC. Residues: CATSDPAGLNNEQFF.

This clone was recorded only once. The chain employs TRBV18 and TRBJ1-5; TRBD1 matches at 9 bases. Germline values: CDR1 KGHSH, CDR2 LQKENI. V lost 6 bases to trimming and J lost 6 bases; unmatched junction nucleotides: 6. The length of the CDR3 is 14 residues. The DNA for the CDR3 is TGTGCCAGCTCCCTACAGGGGGCGGGTCAGCCCCAGCATTTT. Protein: CASSLQGAGQPQHF.

V gene TRBV10-3 combines with J gene TRBJ1-2; D gene unclear. Per the germline V gene, CDR1 is ENHRY and CDR2 is SYGVKD. V shed 2 bases and J shed 4 bases, with 11 bases lying between them. The CDR3 totals 14 residues. DNA for the CDR3: TGTGCCATCAGTGAGGACTTGGCCTTCTATGGCTACACCTTC. The encoded protein is CAISEDLAFYGYTF.

The V gene is TRBV5-4, the J gene TRBJ1-2; D gene ambiguous. CDR3 length: 15 residues. Between the trimmed V and J ends, which lost 6 bases and 0 bases, there was a span of 15 bases. Germline lookup yields CDR1 SGHNT and CDR2 YYREEE (reference sequence). The DNA of the CDR3 is TGTGCCAGCACTATCTCTAAGATGACTAACTATGGCTACACCTTC. Protein product: CASTISKMTNYGYTF.